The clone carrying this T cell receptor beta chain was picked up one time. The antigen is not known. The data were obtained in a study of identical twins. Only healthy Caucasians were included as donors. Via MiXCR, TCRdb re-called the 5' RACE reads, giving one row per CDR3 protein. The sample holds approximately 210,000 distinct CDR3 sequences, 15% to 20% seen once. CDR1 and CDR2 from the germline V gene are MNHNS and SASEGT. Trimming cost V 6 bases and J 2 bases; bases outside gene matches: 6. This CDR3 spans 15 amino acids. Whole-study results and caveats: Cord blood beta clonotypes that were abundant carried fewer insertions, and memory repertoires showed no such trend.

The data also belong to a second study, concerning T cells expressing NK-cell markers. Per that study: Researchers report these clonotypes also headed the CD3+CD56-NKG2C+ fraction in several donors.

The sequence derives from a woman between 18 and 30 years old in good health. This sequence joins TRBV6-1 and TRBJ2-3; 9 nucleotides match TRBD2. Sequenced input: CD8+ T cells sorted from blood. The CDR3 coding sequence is TGTGCCAGCAGACTGATAGCGGGAGCCACAGATACGCAGTATTTT. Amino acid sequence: CASRLIAGATDTQYF.